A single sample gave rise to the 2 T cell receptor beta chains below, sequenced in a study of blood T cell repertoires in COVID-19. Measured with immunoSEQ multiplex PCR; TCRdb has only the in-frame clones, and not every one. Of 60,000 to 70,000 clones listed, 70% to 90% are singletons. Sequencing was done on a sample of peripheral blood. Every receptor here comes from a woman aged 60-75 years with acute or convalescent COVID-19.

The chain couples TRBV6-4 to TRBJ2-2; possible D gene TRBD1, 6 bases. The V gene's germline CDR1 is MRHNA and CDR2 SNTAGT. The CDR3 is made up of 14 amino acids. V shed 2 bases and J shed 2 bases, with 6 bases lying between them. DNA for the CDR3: TGTGCCAGCAGTGACGGGACAAACACCGGGGAGCTGTTTTTT. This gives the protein CASSDGTNTGELFF.

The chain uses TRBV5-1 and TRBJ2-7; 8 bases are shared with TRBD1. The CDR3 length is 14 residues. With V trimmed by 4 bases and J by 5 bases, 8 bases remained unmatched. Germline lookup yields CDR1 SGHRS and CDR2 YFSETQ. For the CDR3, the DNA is TGCGCCAGCAGCCCGGGACAGGCTGTCCACGAGCAGTACTTC. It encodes CASSPGQAVHEQYF.